This entry describes one T cell receptor (beta chain). The target antigen is unknown. The DNA ends 3 residues before the CDR3 does, and the rest of the CDR3 is filled in from the germline J gene. The assay was immunoSEQ multiplex PCR, and TCRdb's table has in-frame clones only and misses some. The ten top clones account for 22%, within a sample of around 30,000 clones. The CDR3 is 16 amino acids. Per the germline V gene, CDR1 is PRHDT and CDR2 is FYEKMQ (reference sequence). The V segment lost 5 bases and the J segment 4 bases; nucleotides outside the gene matches: 7. The sample is drawn from a study of T cells in women clearing cervical HPV infection. Study context: Cases' blood sampling followed lesion detection by median approximately 150 days (90 to 200). With HLA typing for only a few women, HLA confounding remains possible.

Study-wide points: CIN3+ cases had significantly higher TCR richness than controls; evenness did not differ.

The sample was blood buffy coat. The chain employs TRBV13 and TRBJ2-2; 10 nucleotides line up with TRBD2. The sequence came from a woman aged 18 to 75 with a cervical HPV16 infection that either progressed to CIN3+ or cleared (not recorded which). Here the CDR3 reads CASSLGSGRGTGELFF. The covered CDR3 bases are TGTGCCAGCAGCCTCGGAAGCGGGAGGGGCACCGGGGAG. Based on the CDR3 plus reference TRBV13 and TRBJ2-2, the full variable domain is AAGVIQSPRHLIKEKRETATLKCYPIPRHDTVYWYQQGPGQDPQFLISFYEKMQSDKGSIPDRFSAQQFSDYHSELNMSSLELGDSALYFCASSLGSGRGTGELFFGEGSRLTVL.